Given below is one T cell receptor beta chain in context. Trimming cost V 2 bases and J 0 bases, with 2 bases left between them. This CDR3 comprises 13 residues. The germline CDR1 and CDR2 sequences are SGHRS and YFSETQ. This sample is part of a study of T cells after yellow fever vaccination. Conversion of TCR transcripts into cDNA relied on 5'RACE template switching, which added a universal primer site and UMIs. Via MiXCR, TCRdb re-called the 5' RACE reads, giving one row per CDR3 protein. The sample lists roughly 300,000 distinct CDR3 sequences; roughly 8.3% were seen once. The clonotype originates from a young man who received the YFV17D yellow fever vaccine. The rearrangement links TRBV5-1 to TRBJ1-4; D is uncertain. Sequencing used PBMCs, obtained more than 40 days after the first yellow fever vaccination. Here the CDR3 reads CASSFSTNEKLFF. As DNA, the CDR3 is TGCGCCAGCAGCTTCTCAACTAATGAAAAACTGTTTTTT.